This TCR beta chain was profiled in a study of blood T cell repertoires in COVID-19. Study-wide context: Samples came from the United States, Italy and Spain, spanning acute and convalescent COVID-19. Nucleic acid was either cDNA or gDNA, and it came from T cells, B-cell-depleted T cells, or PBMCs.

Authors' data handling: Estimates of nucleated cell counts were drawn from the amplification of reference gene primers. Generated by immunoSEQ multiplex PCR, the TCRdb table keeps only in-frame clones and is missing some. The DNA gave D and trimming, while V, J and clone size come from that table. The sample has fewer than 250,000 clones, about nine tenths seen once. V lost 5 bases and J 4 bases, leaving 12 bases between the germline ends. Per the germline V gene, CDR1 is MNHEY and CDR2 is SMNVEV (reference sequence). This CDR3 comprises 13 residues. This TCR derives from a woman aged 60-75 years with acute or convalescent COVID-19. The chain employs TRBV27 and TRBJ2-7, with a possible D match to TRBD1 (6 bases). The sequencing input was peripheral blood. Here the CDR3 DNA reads TGTGCCAGCAGTCAACCACAGGGATACGAGCAGTACTTC. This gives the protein CASSQPQGYEQYF.